The T cell receptor beta chain under discussion was sequenced for a study of cytomegalovirus exposure and HLA in healthy donors. Germline lookup yields CDR1 SGHTA and CDR2 FQGNSA. Trimming removed 1 base at V and 14 bases at J, with 18 bases between. The CDR3 is 14 residues long. Study findings and constraints: Most TCR sequences were seen very rarely across donors, but some public TCRs occurred in many. Some highly shared sequence variants likely arose as a pipeline artifact. A list of 164 TCR beta chains associated with cytomegalovirus was given. On later analysis, the bulk of CMV-associated TCR beta chains appeared to be HLA-restricted.

A word on this clone: Its specificity is not known.

The PCR had 60 Vbeta and 13 Jbeta primers. Profiled with immunoSEQ multiplex PCR; TCRdb holds only in-frame clones, not every one. In the table there are roughly 100,000 clones, about 60% of which are singletons. Sequenced material: PBMCs. This sequence was found in a human donor in good health. The genes are TRBV7-2 and TRBJ2-1; D may be TRBD1 (6 bases). Written as DNA, the CDR3 is TGTGCCAGCAGCTTAGTAGGGTCAAGGGGGTTCAAGTTCTTC. This sequence encodes CASSLVGSRGFKFF.